Included here is one T cell receptor (beta chain) sequence, with context. Its cognate antigen has yet to be identified. The input lacks base qualities; no much larger clone sits a single base away. Only healthy Caucasian donors were included. Three pairs of female monozygotic twins, all aged roughly 18 to 29 years, were included in the twin cohort. RNA for TCR libraries was isolated from peripheral blood mononuclear cells. The data stem from a study of identical twins (dated by TCRdb to 2016 to 2017). Turning to the overall study: To test whether fetal clonotypes persist, the study used deep sequencing on TCR alpha and beta repertoires from monozygotic twins, unrelated adults of various ages, and cord blood. Replicate twin experiments were performed at different times using different library preparation protocols to rule out contamination.

What the authors observed across the whole study: Compared with coincidental sharing between unrelated individuals, out-of-frame TCR alpha sequences shared between twins had an excess of sequences with low generation probability. Fewer insertions were carried by abundant cord blood beta clonotypes, a similar but weaker trend appeared in young adult naive repertoires, and no such trend appeared in memory repertoires. Because the same donors could not be followed over many years, the conclusions relied on cross-sectional statistical analysis. A weaker excess of twin sharing was found in beta out-of-frame sequences because the signal-to-noise ratio was lowered by fewer shared sequences. Recombination models systematically underestimated out-of-frame TCR alpha sharing in monozygotic twins but agreed with sharing between unrelated individuals. Invariant T cells such as MAIT and iNKT could partly confound zero-insertion analyses, though diverse VJ usage argued against this for most clonotypes.

Receptor amplification or capture employed 5' RACE. This sample was sequenced with an Illumina HiSeq 2000. A universal primer binding site was introduced by template switching, and a unique molecular identifier was present in the final cDNA, enabling accurate counting of TCR cDNA molecules. Specific primers in the conserved constant-segment region were used to synthesize first-strand cDNA for TCR alpha and beta chains. To control for contamination, each cDNA library was double barcoded with a SMART-Mk sample barcode plus Illumina barcodes. Two successive PCR steps introduced TruSeq adapter sequences along with Illumina sample barcodes. The Illumina HiSeq platform was used with custom primers to sequence TCR alpha and beta cDNA libraries. Per the source publication's procedure: Unique molecular identifiers were extracted from raw reads with MiGEC, and CDR3 positions were determined with MiXCR. Recombination models were inferred per individual with the repgenHMM and IGoR tools using an EM algorithm. The analysis of shared clonotypes was done with the tcR package in R, with sharing normalized by the product of cloneset sizes. To study raw recombination free of thymic and clonal selection effects, out-of-frame nonproductive sequences were analyzed. TCRdb reprocessed the public reads (quality trimming at Q25 with fastp, clone calling with MiXCR) and kept in-frame beta chains. Duplicate CDR3 protein sequences are folded into a single record with the most common DNA and genes. TCRdb's processing, not the authors', yielded these V and J calls. This sample gives some 760,000 distinct CDR3 sequences in total; 15% to 20% of them show up just once. The ten biggest clones cover 10% to 15% of the sample.

The germline V gene (reference sequence) gives CDR1 as GTSNPN and CDR2 as SVGIG. Relative to germline, V is 4 bases shorter and J is 1 base shorter, with 16 bases between their ends. The CDR3 sequence holds 15 residues, the cysteine and phenylalanine included. CDR3 DNA only is kept here, 45 bases in frame from base 1. The same sample was also studied in work on T cells expressing NK-cell markers. The second publication reports: Fewer than ten donors provided sorted CD3+CD56+NKG2C+, CD3+CD56+NKG2C- and CD3+CD56-NKG2C+ T-cell subsets, whose TCR beta-chain repertoires were profiled. Of the eight sequenced donors, seven were found to be HCMV-seropositive and one was found to be HCMV-seronegative. To restrict sorting to alphabetaTCR-expressing T cells, an anti-gammadeltaTCR antibody was added in several experiments. In six or seven donors, the dominant CD3+CD56+NKG2C+ clonotypes ranked among the top 10 CD8+ clonotypes, making up roughly 1.0-7.0% of CD8+ T cells. Those dominant clonotypes were again the most abundant among CD3+CD56-NKG2C+ cells in a handful of donors, at about 28.3-65%. It remained unclear whether the expanded NKG2C-expressing T cell clones were specific for HCMV antigens. The eight sequenced donors were randomly selected healthy volunteers, three men and five women. HCMV-specific IgG was detected in serum with a commercial ELISA kit to determine HCMV serostatus. For 5 or 6 donors, unsorted PBMC were also used to sequence bulk peripheral blood T-cell repertoires. MIGEC handled demultiplexing of the reads and grouping by UMI, while MiTCR was used to assemble and quantify clonotypes. To remove erroneous sequences, TCR cDNA sequences were retained only when supported by two or more reads. The tcR package was used for downstream repertoire analysis, with clonotypes matched between fractions based on CDR3 nucleotide sequence plus V segment. VDJmatch was used to annotate antigen specificity against VDJdb, with one amino acid substitution in CDR3 allowed.

Sequencing used PBMCs. The clonotype originates from a woman between 18 and 29 years old in good health. The receptor chain draws on TRBV30 and TRBJ1-1; a confident D gene designation cannot be given. The DNA sequence is TGTGCCTGGATTGGAGCGACTGCTGGGAACACTGAAGCTTTCTTT. Translation gives CAWIGATAGNTEAFF.